This T cell receptor (beta chain) was obtained from a study of siplizumab effects on memory and regulatory T cells. Study at large: Run as pairs, the mixed lymphocyte reactions received siplizumab at roughly 1 ug/mL or no drug.

TCRdb keeps only in-frame clones here, not all; method: immunoSEQ multiplex PCR. The sample contains approximately 3,600 clones, approximately 50% of which appear only once. The mixed lymphocyte reaction cells were grown together in coculture at 37°C for less than seven days. Regarding the study as a whole: A significant reduction in alloreactive sequences traceable to unstimulated CD4+ memory cells was produced by siplizumab. An assignable phenotype, naive or memory, was missing from roughly 78-96% of proliferating CD4+ or CD8+ clones. Unstimulated naive T cells seemed to show more diversity than memory cells did, and they also seemed to be among the major contributors to the alloresponse.

The sample holds a few counts of this clone. Its antigen is still unknown. The CDR3 is made up of 13 amino acids. V was cut by 5 bases and J by 4 bases, with 11 bases left in between. The germline V gene has CDR1 SGHTA and CDR2 FQGNSA. Sequences were obtained from CFSE-low (dividing) CD4+ T cells sorted from an allogeneic mixed lymphocyte reaction. The chain recombines TRBV7-2 with TRBJ1-2; the D is unclear. The TCR comes from a human donor in good health; the cells came from an allogeneic mixed lymphocyte reaction. The CDR3 DNA follows: TGTGCCAGCAGCCAGGATTACTTCTATGGCTACACCTTC. Translating gives CASSQDYFYGYTF.